Listed below are T cell receptor beta chains from one sample, sequenced in a study of CD8 T cells in ankylosing spondylitis. TCRdb passed the 5' RACE reads through MiXCR, listing each CDR3 protein once. The sample consists of about 750,000 distinct CDR3 sequences, 15% to 20% of them appearing once. The source material was blood, either unsorted or a sorted T cell fraction (not recorded which). These receptors originate from a male donor with ankylosing spondylitis. Each CDR3 is given with its conserved first and last residue. A D gene is named only where the DNA matches it firmly. Part of the rows lack a size; the others show once, few, many or a class for expanded clones.

TRBJ1-2	NA	NA	TRBV18	TGTGCCAGCTCACCACCGGGGCAGAGCTATGGCTACACCTTC	CASSPPGQSYGYTF
TRBJ2-5	NA	NA	TRBV6-1	TGTGCCAGCAGCTCGCTCTTACAGGACCGCCAAGAGACCCAGTACTTC	CASSSLLQDRQETQYF
TRBJ2-1	NA	TRBD1	TRBV28	TGTGCCAGCAGTACCGGGACAGGGGGCCATGAGCAGTTCTTC	CASSTGTGGHEQFF
TRBJ2-3	NA	NA	TRBV12-3/TRBV12-4	TGTGCCAGCAGGACACTTAAGGAGGAAAGCACAGATACGCAGTATTTT	CASRTLKEESTDTQYF
TRBJ2-1	NA	TRBD2	TRBV20-1	TGCAGTGCTAGGGCCCGGACTAGCGGGTTTTTTGATGAGCAGTTCTTC	CSARARTSGFFDEQFF
TRBJ2-1	many	NA	TRBV7-8	TGTGCCAGCATCGAGCGTCCGGGCTACAATGAGCAGTTCTTC	CASIERPGYNEQFF
TRBJ2-1	few	TRBD2	TRBV11-2	TGTGCCAGCAGCGTACCGGGACTAGCGGATTACAATGAGCAGTTCTTC	CASSVPGLADYNEQFF
TRBJ1-1	NA	NA	TRBV12-3/TRBV12-4	TGTGCCAGCAGTATAGGACAGAAGAACACTGAAGCTTTCTTT	CASSIGQKNTEAFF
TRBJ2-1	few	NA	TRBV4-1	TGCGCCAGCAGAGGAGAAGCCCTCTCCTACAATGAGCAGTTCTTC	CASRGEALSYNEQFF
TRBJ1-3	NA	TRBD1	TRBV12-3/TRBV12-4	TGTGCCAGCAGCATGCCCGCCGCGACAGGGAGCTCTGGAAACACCATATATTTT	CASSMPAATGSSGNTIYF